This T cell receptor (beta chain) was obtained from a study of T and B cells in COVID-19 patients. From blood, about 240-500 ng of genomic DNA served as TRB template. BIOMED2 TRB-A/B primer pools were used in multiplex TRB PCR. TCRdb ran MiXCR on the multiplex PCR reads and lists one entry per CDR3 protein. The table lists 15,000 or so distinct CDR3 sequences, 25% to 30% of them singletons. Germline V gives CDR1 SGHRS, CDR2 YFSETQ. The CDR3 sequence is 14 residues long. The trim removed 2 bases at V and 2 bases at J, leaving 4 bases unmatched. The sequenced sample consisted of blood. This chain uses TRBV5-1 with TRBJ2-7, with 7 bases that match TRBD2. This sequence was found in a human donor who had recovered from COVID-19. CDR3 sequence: CASSLTSVAYEQYF. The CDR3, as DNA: TGCGCCAGCAGCTTAACTAGCGTCGCCTACGAGCAGTACTTC.